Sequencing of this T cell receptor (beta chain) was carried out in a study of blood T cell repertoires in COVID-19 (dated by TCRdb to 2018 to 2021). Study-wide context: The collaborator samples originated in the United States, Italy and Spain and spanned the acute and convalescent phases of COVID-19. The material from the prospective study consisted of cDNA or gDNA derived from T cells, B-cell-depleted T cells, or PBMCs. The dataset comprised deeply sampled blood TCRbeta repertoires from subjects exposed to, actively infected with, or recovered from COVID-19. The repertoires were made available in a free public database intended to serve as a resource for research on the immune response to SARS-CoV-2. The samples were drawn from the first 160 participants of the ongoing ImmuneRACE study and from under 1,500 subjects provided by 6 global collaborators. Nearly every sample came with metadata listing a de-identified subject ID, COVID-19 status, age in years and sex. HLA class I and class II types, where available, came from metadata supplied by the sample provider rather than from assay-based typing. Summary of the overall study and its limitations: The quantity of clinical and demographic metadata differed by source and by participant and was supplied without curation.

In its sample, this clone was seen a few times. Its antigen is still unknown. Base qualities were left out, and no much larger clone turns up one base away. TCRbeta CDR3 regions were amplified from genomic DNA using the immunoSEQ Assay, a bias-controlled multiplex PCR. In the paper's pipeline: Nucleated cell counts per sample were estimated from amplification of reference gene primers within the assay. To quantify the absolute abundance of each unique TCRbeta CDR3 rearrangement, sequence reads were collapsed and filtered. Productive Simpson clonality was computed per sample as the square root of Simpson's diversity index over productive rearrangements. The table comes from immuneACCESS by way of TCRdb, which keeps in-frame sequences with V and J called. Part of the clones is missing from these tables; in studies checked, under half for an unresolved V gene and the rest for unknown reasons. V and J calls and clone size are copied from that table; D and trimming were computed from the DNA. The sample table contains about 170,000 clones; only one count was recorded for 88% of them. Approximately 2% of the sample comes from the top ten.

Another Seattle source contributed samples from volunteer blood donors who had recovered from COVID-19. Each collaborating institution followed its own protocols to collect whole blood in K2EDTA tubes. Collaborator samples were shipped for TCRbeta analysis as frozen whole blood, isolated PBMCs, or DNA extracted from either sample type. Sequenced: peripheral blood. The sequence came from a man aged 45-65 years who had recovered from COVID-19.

The bases are TGCGCCAGCAGCTCACAGGGGCGCCGAACCGCCAATGAGCAGTTCTTC. It translates as CASSSQGRRTANEQFF. The chain employs TRBV5-1 and TRBJ2-1; TRBD1 matches 7 bases in the middle. From its cysteine to its phenylalanine, the CDR3 spans 16 amino acids. Only CDR3 DNA is held: 48 bases, read in frame from base 1. CDR1 and CDR2 were assigned from the germline V gene as SGHRS and YFSETQ. V ends up 3 bases short and J 6 bases short, with an unmatched junction base count of 12.